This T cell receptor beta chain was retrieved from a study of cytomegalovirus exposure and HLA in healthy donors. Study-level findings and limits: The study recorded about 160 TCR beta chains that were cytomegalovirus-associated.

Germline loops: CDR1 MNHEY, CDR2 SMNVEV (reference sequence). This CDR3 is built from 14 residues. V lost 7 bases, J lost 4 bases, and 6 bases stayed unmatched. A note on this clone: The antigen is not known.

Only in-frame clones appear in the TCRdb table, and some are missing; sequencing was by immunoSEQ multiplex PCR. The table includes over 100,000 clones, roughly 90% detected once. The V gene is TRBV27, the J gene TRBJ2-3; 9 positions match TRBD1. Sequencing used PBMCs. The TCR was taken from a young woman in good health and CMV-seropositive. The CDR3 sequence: CASTSGQGSDTQYF. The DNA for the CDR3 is TGTGCCAGCACCTCGGGACAGGGCTCAGATACGCAGTATTTT.